The following is a T cell receptor (beta chain) sequence with its context. What it recognizes is unknown. This entry comes from a study of T cells in narcolepsy. Study-wide findings and caveats: Some memory CD4+ repertoires had no autoreactive clone sequences.

CDR3 size: 14 residues. Germline V gene lookup returns CDR1 MNHNS and CDR2 SASEGT. Trimming shortened V by 5 bases and J by 6 bases, and 11 bases separated the two germline ends. Libraries were prepared by immunoSEQ multiplex PCR; TCRdb keeps only in-frame clonotypes and omits some of them. The top ten hold approximately 1% of the sample, which has some 30,000 clones, about 89% seen once. This rearrangement joins TRBV6-1 to TRBJ1-6, with D unresolved. Sample: memory (CD45RA-) CD4+ T cells from blood. The sequence came from a human donor in good health. The CDR3 region has the DNA TGTGCCAGCAGTCCTCGGAGCTTTAATTCACCCCTCCACTTT. The encoded protein is CASSPRSFNSPLHF.